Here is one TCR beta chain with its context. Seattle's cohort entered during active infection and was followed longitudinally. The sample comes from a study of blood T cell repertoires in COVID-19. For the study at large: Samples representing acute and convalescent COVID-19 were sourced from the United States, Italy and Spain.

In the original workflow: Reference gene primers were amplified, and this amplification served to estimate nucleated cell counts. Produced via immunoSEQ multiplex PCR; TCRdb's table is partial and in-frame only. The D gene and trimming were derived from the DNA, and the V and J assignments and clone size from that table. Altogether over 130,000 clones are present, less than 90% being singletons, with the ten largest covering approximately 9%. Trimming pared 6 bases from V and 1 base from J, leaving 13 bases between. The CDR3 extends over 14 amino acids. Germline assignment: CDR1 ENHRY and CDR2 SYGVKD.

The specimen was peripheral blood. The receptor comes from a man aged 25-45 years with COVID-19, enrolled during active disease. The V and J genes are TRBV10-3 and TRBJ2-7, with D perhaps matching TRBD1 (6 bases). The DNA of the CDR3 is TGTGCCATCAGGGCACAGGGATCTTCCTACGAGCAGTACTTC. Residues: CAIRAQGSSYEQYF.